The entry that follows covers one T cell receptor beta chain sequence. This entry comes from a study of control samples from healthy donors and cancer patients. The CDR3 runs to 14 residues. The V gene lost 4 bases and the J gene lost 3 bases, with 10 bases spanning the gap. Germline values: CDR1 SGHRS, CDR2 YFSETQ. The repertoire was sequenced with immunoSEQ multiplex PCR; TCRdb's copy has only in-frame clones and lacks some. The sample includes over 90,000 clones, about 92% of them seen just once. The sequenced material came from blood. This receptor was identified in a woman younger than 30 in good health. The V and J genes are TRBV5-1 and TRBJ1-4; the D is unclear. The CDR3 spells CASSLSSSNEKLFF. The CDR3 DNA is TGCGCCAGCAGCCTAAGTAGTTCTAATGAAAAACTGTTTTTT.